Listed below are T cell receptor beta chains from one sample, sequenced in a study of blood T cell repertoires in COVID-19. TCRdb keeps only in-frame clones here, not all; method: immunoSEQ multiplex PCR. The sample shows 45,000 to 65,000 clones, roughly 84% of them seen only once. Sequenced sample: peripheral blood. The receptors here all came from a woman of 80 years or more with acute or convalescent COVID-19. The CDR3 runs from the conserved cysteine through the conserved F or W. Fields, in order: J gene, V gene, D gene, clone size, CDR3 protein, CDR3 DNA. A D gene is named only where the DNA matches it firmly. Expanded clones are given a class, and other clones once, few, many or no size at all.

>TRBJ2-7|TRBV19|.|.
CATSKDRIGWYEQYF
TGTGCGACCTCCAAAGACAGAATAGGTTGGTACGAGCAGTACTTC
>TRBJ2-2|TRBV19|TRBD1|.
CASSTGTGRAGELFF
TGTGCCAGTAGCACCGGGACAGGGCGGGCCGGGGAGCTGTTTTTT
>TRBJ1-3|TRBV9|.|.
CASSLGPSGNTIYF
TGTGCCAGCAGCCTTGGGCCCTCTGGAAACACCATATATTTT
>TRBJ2-7|TRBV11-3|.|once
CASSLQAHYEQYF
TGTGCCAGCAGCTTGCAGGCCCACTACGAGCAGTACTTC
>TRBJ1-5|TRBV7-8|.|.
CASSSGTEYQPQHF
TGTGCCAGCAGTTCCGGGACTGAGTATCAGCCCCAGCATTTT
>TRBJ2-1|TRBV5-1|TRBD2|.
CASYQGTSSYNEQFF
TGCGCCAGCTATCAAGGGACTAGCTCCTACAATGAGCAGTTCTTC
>TRBJ2-5|TRBV7-6|.|.
CASSLILAETQYF
TGTGCCAGCAGCTTAATCTTGGCCGAGACCCAGTACTTC
>TRBJ2-1|TRBV14|TRBD2|.
CASSRGTSGLYNEQFF
TGTGCCAGCAGCCGGGGGACTAGCGGGTTATACAATGAGCAGTTCTTC
>TRBJ1-2|TRBV19|.|.
CASSKGPQGISGYTF
TGTGCCAGTAGTAAGGGACCCCAGGGGATAAGCGGCTACACCTTC
>TRBJ2-3|TRBV2|.|few
CASRGPGKDTQYF
TGTGCCAGCCGTGGGCCGGGGAAGGATACGCAGTATTTT
>TRBJ1-4|TRBV2|.|.
CASSAGISNEKLFF
TGTGCCAGCAGTGCCGGGATCTCTAATGAAAAACTGTTTTTT
>TRBJ2-1|TRBV2|TRBD1|.
CASRDTGTGEGNEQFF
TGTGCCAGCAGAGATACCGGGACAGGGGAGGGGAATGAGCAGTTCTTC
>TRBJ1-2|TRBV19|.|few
CASSMRGPALYGYTF
TGTGCCAGTAGTATGCGGGGCCCGGCCCTCTATGGCTACACCTTC
>TRBJ2-7|TRBV7-9|.|.
CASSYSSVLDEQYF
TGTGCCAGCAGCTACAGCTCAGTGCTCGACGAGCAGTACTTC
>TRBJ2-5|TRBV5-4|TRBD2|.
CASSSKTSGKETQYF
TGTGCCAGCAGCTCCAAGACTAGCGGGAAAGAGACCCAGTACTTC